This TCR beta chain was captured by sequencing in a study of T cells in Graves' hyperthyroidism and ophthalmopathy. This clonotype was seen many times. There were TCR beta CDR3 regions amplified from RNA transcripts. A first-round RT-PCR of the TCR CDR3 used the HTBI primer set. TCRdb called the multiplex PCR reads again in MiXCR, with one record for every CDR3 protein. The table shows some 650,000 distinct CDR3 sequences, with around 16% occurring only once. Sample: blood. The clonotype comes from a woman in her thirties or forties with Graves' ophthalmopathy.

The CDR3 spells CASKLAENTGELFF. The CDR3 DNA is TGTGCCAGCAAGCTAGCGGAGAACACCGGGGAGCTGTTTTTT. The rearrangement uses TRBV2 and TRBJ2-2; 7 positions match TRBD2. Germline CDR1 and CDR2: SNHLY and FYNNEI. V gave up 7 bases and J gave up 1 base; unmatched junction bases: 3. The CDR3 loop spans 14 amino acids.